Here is one T cell receptor (beta chain) with its context. Antigen specificity is unknown. This specimen comes from a study of T cell repertoires in cytomegalovirus infection. TCRdb called the reads again in MiXCR, with one record for every CDR3 protein. This sample has approximately 910,000 distinct CDR3 sequences; less than 35% occur once, and the top ten carry around 15%. The ends lost 5 bases at V and 5 bases at J; junction bases unmatched: 8. CDR1 and CDR2 from the germline V gene are SGHTA and FQGTGA. The CDR3 loop spans 15 amino acids. V is TRBV7-3 and J is TRBJ2-3, with 9 bases matching TRBD2. Sequencing used cultured CD8+ T cells from PBMCs, obtained from culture after CMV antigen stimulation. The receptor was isolated from a human donor in good health (CMV status not recorded). Some clones in this sample may be carry-over from other donors' samples. The CDR3 loop is CASSNAGGRGDTQYF. CDR3 DNA: TGTGCCAGCAGCAACGCGGGGGGGCGGGGAGATACGCAGTATTTT.